This passage covers 31 T cell receptor beta chains from one sample sequenced in a study of T cells in women clearing cervical HPV infection. The assay was immunoSEQ multiplex PCR, and TCRdb's table has in-frame clones only and misses some. The sample totals some 20,000 clones. The sample consisted of blood buffy coat. Source of these receptors: a woman between 18 and 69 years old with a cervical HPV16 infection that either progressed to CIN3+ or cleared (not recorded which).

As regards this clone: The CDR3 end is not reached by the read, which stops 3 residues before it; the germline J gene fills it in. The J gene is TRBJ2-3, the V gene TRBV19; D possibly corresponds to TRBD2 (6 bases). Germline V CDR1 and CDR2: LNHDA, SQIVND (reference sequence). CDR3 size: 16 residues. The CDR3 here is CASTLRGNLGNQPQYF. CDR3 bases read: TGTGCCAGTACCCTCCGGGGGAATTTGGGCAATCAGCCG.

On this clone itself: The read ends 3 residues shy of where the CDR3 ends; the end is completed using the germline J gene. The chain has TRBV7-9 and TRBJ2-2; 7 positions match TRBD1. This CDR3 comprises 14 residues. Trimming at V came to 5 bases and at J to 4 bases, leaving 4 bases not matched to a gene. The V gene's germline CDR1 is SEHNR and CDR2 FQNEAQ (reference sequence). Incomplete CDR3 DNA: TGTGCCAGCAGCGAGGGACAGACCACCGGGGAG. Protein product: CASSEGQTTGE. The full CDR3 sequence reads CASSEGQTTGELFF.

CDR3: CASSSDRGFSGYTF. The DNA read from the CDR3 is TGTGCCAGCAGCTCGGACAGGGGATTCAGCGGC. The chain carries TRBV5-4 and TRBJ1-2; TRBD1 agrees at 9 bases. The CDR3 end lies 3 residues beyond the end of the read and is filled in from the germline J gene. Germline assignment: CDR1 SGHNT and CDR2 YYREEE (reference sequence). The CDR3 runs to 14 residues.

Comment on this clone: The CDR3 is cut off 3 residues early in the read; its end comes from the germline J gene. The chain carries TRBV18 and TRBJ1-3; D might be TRBD1 (5 bases). The CDR3 runs 13 residues. Germline-derived CDR1 and CDR2 are KGHSH and LQKENI. V was cut by 3 bases and J by 4 bases, with 7 bases left in between. The sequenced part of the CDR3 DNA is TGTGCCAGCTCACCCGACAGCGGAAACACC. It encodes CASSPDSGNT. The complete CDR3 sequence is CASSPDSGNTIYF. Together with reference TRBV18 and TRBJ1-3, the CDR3 gives the full variable domain: NAGVMQNPRHLVRRRGQEARLRCSPMKGHSHVYWYRQLPEEGLKFMVYLQKENIIDESGMPKERFSAEFPKEGPSILRIQQVVRGDSAAYFCASSPDSGNTIYFGEGSWLTVV.

Details on this clone: Read sequence stops 3 residues before the CDR3 end, and the germline J gene provides the missing end. The chain joins TRBV6-2 or TRBV6-3 to TRBJ1-3; D gene ambiguous. CDR3 length: 13 amino acids. The V gene's germline CDR1 is MNHEY and CDR2 SVGEGT. V lost 5 bases and J 0 bases, leaving 5 bases between the germline ends. CDR3 protein: CASSPSSGNTIYF. The covered CDR3 bases are TGTGCCAGCAGTCCCAGCTCTGGAAACACC.

On this clone: The CDR3 goes on 3 residues after the read ends, and that part is filled in from the germline J gene. The gene calls are TRBV12-3 or TRBV12-4 and TRBJ2-5; D possibly corresponds to TRBD2 (5 bases). Trimming took 3 bases from V and 5 from J, leaving 10 bases between them. The CDR3 covers 13 residues. The sequenced part of the CDR3 DNA is TGTGCCAGCAGTTTTGAGGGCAGGGAGACC. Amino acids: CASSFEGRET. The whole CDR3 sequence reads CASSFEGRETQYF.

Note on this clone: The CDR3 goes on 3 residues after the read ends, and that part is filled in from the germline J gene. The genes are TRBV20-1 and TRBJ2-3; D is unresolved. Germline V lookup: CDR1 DFQATT, CDR2 SNEGSKA (reference sequence). This CDR3 has 11 amino acids. V lost 1 base and J lost 6, with 5 bases in between. The CDR3 bases that were read are TGCAGTGCTAGAGTTCTGGATACG. Its translation: CSARVLDT. The entire CDR3 is CSARVLDTQYF.

As concerns this clone: The sequence runs out 3 residues before the end of the CDR3; the remainder is reconstructed from the germline J gene. The chain is built from TRBV9 and TRBJ2-7, with TRBD1 as a possible D gene (5 bases). This CDR3 is 13 amino acids long. Looked up from germline, CDR1 is SGDLS and CDR2 is YYNGEE. V was clipped by 4 bases and J by 5 bases, with 13 bases between them. CDR3 in amino acids: CASSTQVSDEQYF. The covered CDR3 bases are TGTGCCAGCAGCACACAGGTTTCCGACGAG. Looking up the rest from reference TRBV9 and TRBJ2-7 gives the full variable domain: DSGVTQTPKHLITATGQRVTLRCSPRSGDLSVYWYQQSLDQGLQFLIQYYNGEERAKGNILERFSAQQFPDLHSELNLSSLELGDSALYFCASSTQVSDEQYFGPGTRLTVT.

Partial CDR3 DNA: TGTGCCATCAGTGAGTTTAAGCGGGGGACAGATACG. Protein sequence: CAISEFKRGTDT. The complete CDR3 protein is CAISEFKRGTDTQYF. V usage is TRBV10-3 and J usage is TRBJ2-3; TRBD2 matches 8 bases. The missing CDR3 end, 3 residues past where the read stops, is filled in from the germline J gene. The CDR3 totals 15 residues. CDR1 is ENHRY, CDR2 SYGVKD, per germline. The ends lost 1 base at V and 3 bases at J; junction bases unmatched: 3.

To note about this clone: The read terminates 3 residues ahead of where the CDR3 ends, so the germline J gene completes it. The rearrangement links TRBV7-8 to TRBJ2-1; D is possibly TRBD2 (6 bases). Between the trimmed V and J ends, which lost 2 bases and 4 bases, there was a span of 15 bases. This CDR3 is built from 16 residues. CDR1 is SGHVS, CDR2 FQNEAQ, per germline. The covered CDR3 bases are TGTGCCAGCAGCTTAAGGGGCGGAGGGGTGTACAATGAG. Its translation is CASSLRGGGVYNE. The entire CDR3 is CASSLRGGGVYNEQFF.

For this clone: The sequence runs out 3 residues before the end of the CDR3; the remainder is reconstructed from the germline J gene. The rearrangement uses TRBV5-1 and TRBJ2-5; TRBD2 matches 8 bases. There are 14 residues in the CDR3. The V and J ends lost 4 bases and 5 bases, in that order; junction bases with no gene match: 7. Germline CDR1 reads SGHRS; CDR2 reads YFSETQ. Partial CDR3 DNA: TGCGCCAGCAGCCCCGGCGGGGGGCGGGAGACC. Its translation is CASSPGGGRET. The CDR3 in full is CASSPGGGRETQYF.

With respect to this clone: Read sequence stops 3 residues before the CDR3 end, and the germline J gene provides the missing end. The chain has TRBV7-9 and TRBJ1-2; D might be TRBD1 (5 bases). The CDR3 length is 15 residues. From germline, CDR1 is SEHNR and CDR2 FQNEAQ (reference sequence). CDR3 sequence reads: CASSWGLGRYNDYTF. The DNA read from the CDR3 is TGTGCCAGCAGCTGGGGACTAGGACGCTACAATGAC.

Details on this clone: The read ends 3 residues early relative to the CDR3; the germline J gene fills the gap. This chain uses TRBV7-2 with TRBJ1-2, with D unresolved. CDR3 length: 12 residues. Germline CDR1 SGHTA, CDR2 FQGNSA. This CDR3 is CASSLTRVDYTF. Partial CDR3 DNA: TGTGCCAGCAGCCTCACCCGGGTCGAC.

As concerns this clone: The read is 3 residues too short to cover the CDR3 end, so that end is filled in from the germline J gene. J is TRBJ2-3 and V is TRBV10-3, with 11 bases fitting TRBD2. CDR3 length equals 15 residues. Trimming removed 8 bases from V and 4 bases from J; junction bases left unmatched: 8. Germline lookup yields CDR1 ENHRY and CDR2 SYGVKD. The DNA read from the CDR3 is TGTGCCATCGCAAGACTAGCGGGGATAGCAGATACG. It yields the protein CAIARLAGIADT. The whole CDR3 sequence reads CAIARLAGIADTQYF.

Concerning this clone: The read is 3 residues too short to cover the CDR3 end, so that end is filled in from the germline J gene. The V call is TRBV6-1, the J call TRBJ1-1; D gene uncertain. CDR1 MNHNS and CDR2 SASEGT come from the germline V gene. The CDR3 has 13 residues. V was trimmed by 4 bases and J by 0 bases, leaving 6 bases between them. The CDR3 sequence: CASSAGMNTEAFF. CDR3 bases read: TGTGCCAGCAGTGCAGGTATGAACACTGAA.

With regard to this clone: Coverage ceases 3 residues before the CDR3 finishes, and the germline J gene fills in the end. This rearrangement joins TRBV7-2 to TRBJ2-3; 9 positions agree with TRBD2. V lost 5 bases, J lost 4 bases, and 7 bases stayed unmatched. From germline, CDR1 is SGHTA and CDR2 FQGNSA. The CDR3 has 15 amino acids. The CDR3 here is CASSPGGLASDTQYF. The sequenced part of the CDR3 DNA is TGTGCCAGCAGCCCCGGGGGACTAGCCTCAGATACG.

As concerns this clone: The sequenced fragment ends 3 residues before the CDR3 boundary, so the rest is inferred from the germline J gene. The gene calls are TRBV12-3 or TRBV12-4 and TRBJ2-5; 8 nucleotides match TRBD2. CDR3 length: 14 residues. V was pared by 1 base and J by 4 bases, with 2 bases of the junction left unmatched. The part of the CDR3 DNA that was read is TGTGCCAGCAGTTTAGGCGGGGGGCCAGAGACC. Its protein is CASSLGGGPET. The whole CDR3 sequence is CASSLGGGPETQYF.

In the case of this clone: The DNA ends 3 residues before the CDR3 does, and the rest of the CDR3 is filled in from the germline J gene. This chain joins TRBV4-1 and TRBJ2-2; possibly TRBD1 for D (5 bases). V shed 3 bases and J shed 6 bases, with 17 bases lying between them. The CDR3 extends over 16 amino acids. Germline-derived CDR1 and CDR2 are MGHRA and YSYEKL. The CDR3 spells CASSHLGREVAGELFF. CDR3 bases read: TGCGCCAGCAGCCATCTTGGCAGGGAAGTGGCCGGGGAG.

With respect to this clone: The CDR3 is cut off 3 residues early in the read; its end comes from the germline J gene. The chain has TRBV4-2 and TRBJ2-3; D is ambiguous. Germline loops: CDR1 LGHNA, CDR2 YNFKEQ. The germline V and J ends were trimmed by 0 bases and 2 bases, with 12 bases remaining between them. This CDR3 spans 16 amino acids. The sequenced CDR3 bases are TGTGCCAGCAGCCAAGACGGTTACTCTGCCACAGATACG. It is translated as CASSQDGYSATDT. The full CDR3 is CASSQDGYSATDTQYF.

Note on this clone: The read falls 3 residues short of the CDR3 end, and the missing part is taken from the germline J gene. This rearrangement joins TRBV7-9 to TRBJ1-2; 7 nucleotides match TRBD1. Germline assignment: CDR1 SEHNR and CDR2 FQNEAQ (reference sequence). With V trimmed by 1 base and J by 3 bases, 5 bases remained unmatched. CDR3 size: 15 residues. The CDR3: CASSLETGRDYGYTF. The sequenced CDR3 bases are TGTGCCAGCAGCTTAGAGACAGGGCGGGACTATGGC.

With respect to this clone: Compared with germline, one end of the junction differs, possibly owing to a read error. The read is 3 residues too short to cover the CDR3 end, so that end is filled in from the germline J gene. J is TRBJ2-3 and V is TRBV4-2, with D possibly being TRBD2 (6 bases). The CDR3 length is 16 residues. Germline lookup yields CDR1 LGHNA and CDR2 YNFKEQ. The DNA read from the CDR3 is TGCGCCAGCAGCCAAGACCAGGACTTCGCGGGGGATACG. Translating gives CASSQDQDFAGDT. The CDR3 in its entirety is CASSQDQDFAGDTQYF.

Turning to this clone: The CDR3 end falls 3 residues outside the read, so it is completed with the germline J gene. The rearrangement uses TRBV6-2 or TRBV6-3 and TRBJ2-1; 9 nucleotides agree with TRBD2. This CDR3 is built from 15 residues. V gave up 2 bases and J gave up 6 bases; unmatched junction bases: 5. Germline V gene sequence: CDR1 MNHEY, CDR2 SVGEGT. The CDR3 sequence: CASSYGGRAFNEQFF. Partial CDR3 DNA: TGTGCCAGCAGTTACGGCGGGAGGGCTTTCAATGAG.

A word on this clone: The read terminates 3 residues before the CDR3 end, so the remaining end is supplied by the germline J gene. V usage is TRBV19 and J usage is TRBJ2-4, with D hard to call. The germline V gene encodes CDR1 LNHDA and CDR2 SQIVND (reference sequence). This CDR3 is 14 amino acids long. The CDR3 spells CASSPTAGVYGQYF. The DNA read from the CDR3 is TGTGCCAGTAGTCCGACGGCAGGCGTCTATGGT.

Concerning this clone itself: The missing CDR3 end, 3 residues past where the read stops, is filled in from the germline J gene. The genes are TRBV5-1 and TRBJ1-6; maybe TRBD1 (6 bases). Trimming pared 0 bases from V and 7 bases from J, leaving 8 bases between. Germline V CDR1 and CDR2: SGHRS, YFSETQ. This CDR3 comprises 14 residues. This chain's CDR3 is CASSLVQGNSPLHF. Partial CDR3 DNA: TGCGCCAGCAGCTTGGTACAGGGAAATTCACCC.

About this clone itself: The sequenced fragment ends 3 residues before the CDR3 boundary, so the rest is inferred from the germline J gene. The chain employs TRBV18 and TRBJ1-1, with D unresolved. This CDR3 has 17 amino acids. The germline V gene has CDR1 KGHSH and CDR2 LQKENI. Trimming left V 0 bases short and J 0 bases short, with 14 bases between. The part of the CDR3 DNA that was read is TGTGCCAGCTCACCACCGCCAGTTTACAGCCTGAACACTGAA. This gives the protein CASSPPPVYSLNTE. The entire CDR3 protein is CASSPPPVYSLNTEAFF.

This chain's CDR3 is CASSKEATRETQYF. CDR3 DNA, as far as it was read: TGTGCCAGCAGCAAAGAGGCCACCAGAGAGACG. The chain is built from TRBV7-6 and TRBJ2-3; unclear D gene. The CDR3 goes on 3 residues after the read ends, and that part is filled in from the germline J gene. This CDR3 has 14 amino acids. Germline CDR1 and CDR2: SGHVS and FNYEAQ.

About this clone itself: Read sequence stops 3 residues before the CDR3 end, and the germline J gene provides the missing end. At the DNA level, this CDR3 is encoded by other sequences in the same sample as well. The chain combines TRBV19 with TRBJ2-2; D call uncertain. This CDR3 is 14 amino acids long. Germline V gene sequence: CDR1 LNHDA, CDR2 SQIVND (reference sequence). V gave up 3 bases and J gave up 1 base, with 6 bases separating them. The CDR3 bases that were read are TGTGCCAGTAGTATCGGTCAGAACACCGGGGAG. Residues: CASSIGQNTGE. In full, the CDR3 reads CASSIGQNTGELFF.

A note on this clone: The junction shows a germline mismatch at one end, possibly a read error. The read stops 3 residues short of the end of the CDR3; the missing end is completed from the germline J gene. The J gene is TRBJ1-4, the V gene TRBV15; 8 bases are a match to TRBD1. This CDR3 spans 15 amino acids. Germline lookup yields CDR1 LNHNV and CDR2 YYDKDF (reference sequence). The DNA read from the CDR3 is TGTGCCACCAGCAGCAGACAGGGGACTAAGGAAAAA. Its protein product is CATSSRQGTKEK. Given in full, the CDR3 is CATSSRQGTKEKLFF.

Details on this clone: The read comes to an end 3 residues before the CDR3 does, leaving the germline J gene to fill in the end. The V and J genes are TRBV6-2 or TRBV6-3 and TRBJ2-3, with 7 positions matching TRBD1. The CDR3 is 15 residues long. The V gene end was trimmed by 2 bases and the J gene end by 3 bases; junction bases not matched to a gene: 5. Germline CDR1 and CDR2: MNHEY and SVGEGT. CDR3 protein: CASSYLGQVTDTQYF. The sequenced CDR3 bases are TGTGCCAGCAGTTACCTCGGACAGGTAACAGATACG.

A remark on this clone: The CDR3 extends 3 residues past the end of the read, so its final part is completed from the germline J gene. This chain links TRBV7-3 with TRBJ1-2; the match to TRBD1 covers 10 bases. This CDR3 is built from 15 residues. Per the germline V gene, CDR1 is SGHTA and CDR2 is FQGTGA. CDR3 DNA, as far as it was read: TGTGCCAGCAGCAACACGGACAGGGGGGGAAATGAC. Protein sequence: CASSNTDRGGND. In full, the CDR3 reads CASSNTDRGGNDYTF.

Details on this clone: The read halts 3 residues ahead of the CDR3 end, with the missing end drawn from the germline J gene. J is TRBJ2-7 and V is TRBV12-3 or TRBV12-4; D possibly corresponds to TRBD1 (6 bases). The ends were cut back, 1 base at V and 1 base at J, with 8 bases in the middle. This CDR3 has 14 residues. CDR3 region: CASSLGQGSYEQYF. The covered CDR3 bases are TGTGCCAGCAGTTTAGGGCAGGGGTCCTACGAG.